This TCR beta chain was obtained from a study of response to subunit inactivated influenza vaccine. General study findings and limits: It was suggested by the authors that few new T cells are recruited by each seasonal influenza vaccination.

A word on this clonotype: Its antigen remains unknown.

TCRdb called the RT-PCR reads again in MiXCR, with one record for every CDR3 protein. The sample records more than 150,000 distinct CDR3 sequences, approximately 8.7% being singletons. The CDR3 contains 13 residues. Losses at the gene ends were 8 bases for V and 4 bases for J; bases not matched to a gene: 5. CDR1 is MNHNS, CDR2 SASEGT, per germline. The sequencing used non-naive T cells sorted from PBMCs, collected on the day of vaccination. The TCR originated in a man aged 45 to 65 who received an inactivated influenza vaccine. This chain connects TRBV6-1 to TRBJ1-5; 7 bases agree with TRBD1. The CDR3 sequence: CASLQGLNQPQHF. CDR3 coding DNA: TGTGCCAGCTTACAGGGGCTTAATCAGCCCCAGCATTTT.